A selection of T cell receptor beta chains follows, all from one sample in a study of PD-1 blockade in classical Hodgkin lymphoma. Method: immunoSEQ multiplex PCR; TCRdb's copy keeps in-frame clones and lacks some. This table has about 15,000 clones, 70% to 90% appearing once. The specimen was CD4+ T cells from blood. The receptors come from a human donor with classical Hodgkin lymphoma. Each CDR3 is given with its conserved first and last residue. Each record gives: D gene, J gene, clone size, V gene, CDR3 DNA, CDR3 protein. D genes are given only for firm matches. Clone size, where shown, is once, few, many, or a class for clones that have expanded.

.,TRBJ2-3,.,TRBV6-1,TGTGCCAGCAGTGAAGGCCGCAACACAGATACGCAGTATTTT,CASSEGRNTDTQYF
TRBD2,TRBJ2-3,.,TRBV27,TGTGCCAGCAGTTTAAAGCGGGAGCCCACAGATACGCAGTATTTT,CASSLKREPTDTQYF
TRBD1,TRBJ2-7,.,TRBV5-4,TGTGCCAGCAGCTTGGTGCGGACAGGGGGCCCCGAGCAGTACTTC,CASSLVRTGGPEQYF
TRBD2,TRBJ2-1,once,TRBV5-4,TGTGCCAGCAGCTTCAATTCATTAGCGGGAGGGGGGTACAATGAGCAGTTCTTC,CASSFNSLAGGGYNEQFF
TRBD1,TRBJ1-2,.,TRBV7-2,TGTGCCAGCAGTAAAGAGGGGGCGAGCTATGGCTACACCTTC,CASSKEGASYGYTF
.,TRBJ2-3,.,TRBV10-3,TGTGCCATCAGAAGGCTGGATACGCAGTATTTT,CAIRRLDTQYF
TRBD2,TRBJ2-7,.,TRBV10-3,TGTGCCATCAGTTCTAGCGGGAGTCCCTACGAGCAGTACTTC,CAISSSGSPYEQYF
.,TRBJ1-2,.,TRBV4-3,TGCGCCAGCAGCCAAGAACATAGCTGGGGGGCATACACCTTC,CASSQEHSWGAYTF
.,TRBJ2-7,.,TRBV7-2,TGTGCCAGCAGCCTATCGCCAGGACCCTGGGAGCAGTACTTC,CASSLSPGPWEQYF
.,TRBJ1-1,.,TRBV2,TGTGCCAGCAGTGAACTGGCCAACATGAACACTGAAGCTTTCTTT,CASSELANMNTEAFF
.,TRBJ1-2,.,TRBV6-6,TGTGCCAGCACCACCGGCAGAGACTATGGCTACACCTTC,CASTTGRDYGYTF
.,TRBJ2-2,.,TRBV7-2,TGTGCCAGCAGCTTGGATGTAGGGCCCGGGGAGCTGTTTTTT,CASSLDVGPGELFF
.,TRBJ2-5,.,TRBV5-4,TGTGCCAGCAGCCGCCCCAGTGGCCCAGAGACCCAGTACTTC,CASSRPSGPETQYF
.,TRBJ2-1,.,TRBV28,TGTGCCAGCAGTACCTCCTACGATGAGCAGTTCTTC,CASSTSYDEQFF
.,TRBJ2-3,.,TRBV7-2,TGTGCCAGCAGCTTAGGGTCTAGGGGTCGCACAGATACGCAGTATTTT,CASSLGSRGRTDTQYF
.,TRBJ2-7,.,TRBV11-2,TGTGCCAGCAGCTTAGCTAGGGCAGTTCCCTGGGAGCAGTACTTC,CASSLARAVPWEQYF
.,TRBJ2-7,.,TRBV28,TGTGCCAGCAGTCCGACAGATTCCTACGAGCAGTACTTC,CASSPTDSYEQYF
TRBD1,TRBJ1-1,few,TRBV5-6,TGTGCCAGCAGCTCGCCCACAGGGGTCGTGCACACTGAAGCTTTCTTT,CASSSPTGVVHTEAFF
.,TRBJ2-2,.,TRBV11-2,TGTGCCAGCAGCCCTTCCCTTTTGACAGGCTCCAACACCGGGGAGCTGTTTTTT,CASSPSLLTGSNTGELFF
.,TRBJ2-1,.,TRBV6-6,TGTGCCAGCAGTTACTCGGGCGGAGGCCTTAGCGAGCAGTTCTTC,CASSYSGGGLSEQFF
.,TRBJ1-5,.,TRBV19,TGTGCCAGTAGTATAGCAGGGATCCATCAGCCCCAGCATTTT,CASSIAGIHQPQHF
.,TRBJ1-1,few,TRBV28,TGTGCCAGCAGGCAGGGGGAAGCTTTCTTT,CASRQGEAFF
.,TRBJ1-2,.,TRBV6-1,TGTGCCAGCAGTGAATTTCCGATTAGCTATGGCTACACCTTC,CASSEFPISYGYTF
.,TRBJ1-6,.,TRBV30,TGTGCCTGGAGTGTCCATGGGTTCCCGTCGGGTAATTCACCCCTCCACTTT,CAWSVHGFPSGNSPLHF
TRBD1,TRBJ1-2,.,TRBV6-6,TGTGCCAGCAGGACGGGACAGGGGGCCGGTGGCTACACCTTC,CASRTGQGAGGYTF
TRBD1,TRBJ2-5,.,TRBV19,TGTGCCAGTAGTATAGGCCGACAGGGGTTCAAGACCCAGTACTTC,CASSIGRQGFKTQYF
.,TRBJ1-2,.,TRBV7-2,TGTGCCAGCAGCTTAGCGTGGGACACACTAGCTAACTATGGCTACACCTTC,CASSLAWDTLANYGYTF
TRBD1,TRBJ2-7,.,TRBV27,TGTGCCAGCAAATGGACCGGGACAGCCCTTACCTACGAGCAGTACTTC,CASKWTGTALTYEQYF
TRBD2,TRBJ2-7,.,TRBV7-2,TGTGCCAGCAGCGCCCGACTAGCGGGAGCCCAATCCCTCTCCTACGAGCAGTACTTC,CASSARLAGAQSLSYEQYF
.,TRBJ2-2,.,TRBV5-1,TGCGCCAGCAGCTTGATGGGGATAGGAAACACCGGGGAGCTGTTTTTT,CASSLMGIGNTGELFF
.,TRBJ2-1,.,TRBV28,TGTGCCAGCAGCTCCTTCTCCTCTGGCTCCTACAATGAGCAGTTCTTC,CASSSFSSGSYNEQFF
.,TRBJ2-1,.,TRBV4-3,TGCGCCAGCAGCCAAGCCCTAGCCCCCTACAATGAGCAGTTCTTC,CASSQALAPYNEQFF
.,TRBJ1-5,.,TRBV30,TGTGCCTGGACCACGACCTGGGATCAGCCCCAGCATTTT,CAWTTTWDQPQHF
TRBD1,TRBJ1-1,.,TRBV30,TGTGCCTGGAACGCCCTGGGACAGGGGGGCACTGAAGCTTTCTTT,CAWNALGQGGTEAFF
.,TRBJ1-1,few,TRBV14,TGTGCCAGCAGCCAAGATGGAAGGGGCGAAGCTTTCTTT,CASSQDGRGEAFF
.,TRBJ2-5,.,TRBV7-2,TGTGCCAGCAGGCCACGAACGGTGGAGACCCAGTACTTC,CASRPRTVETQYF
.,TRBJ2-2,.,TRBV5-4,TGTGCCAGCAGCTCGCCGAACCCAGCATTCGGGGAGCTGTTTTTT,CASSSPNPAFGELFF
TRBD1,TRBJ1-4,.,TRBV27,TGTGCCAGCTACGGACAGGGGGCCTCAACTAATGAAAAACTGTTTTTT,CASYGQGASTNEKLFF
.,TRBJ2-1,.,TRBV6-1,TGTGCCAGCGGCCGGACTAACCGAAACGATGAGCAGTTCTTC,CASGRTNRNDEQFF
.,TRBJ1-1,.,TRBV5-5,TGTGCCAGCAGCCTCGAAAGGGTCATGAACACTGAAGCTTTCTTT,CASSLERVMNTEAFF
TRBD2,TRBJ2-2,.,TRBV6-1,TGTGCCAGCACGCGGGAGGGCCACGGGGAGCTGTTTTTT,CASTREGHGELFF
.,TRBJ1-4,.,TRBV5-8,TGTGCCAGCAGCTTGGGGCAGGGATCTCGGAATGAAAAACTGTTTTTT,CASSLGQGSRNEKLFF
.,TRBJ2-1,.,TRBV9,TGTGCCAGCAGTCTGGGCATTGGGCGACAAACCAATGAGCAGTTCTTC,CASSLGIGRQTNEQFF
TRBD2,TRBJ2-5,.,TRBV5-6,TGTGCCAGCAGCCCGCCCGGGACTAGCGGGAGGTCGGGGGAGACCCAGTACTTC,CASSPPGTSGRSGETQYF
TRBD1,TRBJ1-5,few,TRBV19,TGTGCCAGTAGAAAACAGGGGGCAGGCAATCAGCCCCAGCATTTT,CASRKQGAGNQPQHF
.,TRBJ1-4,few,TRBV5-5,TGTGCCAGCAGCCCCACAGGGAGCACTAATGAAAAACTGTTTTTT,CASSPTGSTNEKLFF